Below are 22 T cell receptor beta chains sequenced from a single sample in a study of human T cells and chemical hapten exposure. TCRdb processed the RACE reads anew with MiXCR; each CDR3 protein has one entry. The sample includes 250,000 or so distinct CDR3 sequences, almost 8% of them seen just once. Time point meaning: pre-sensitization, week 0. Described treatment: therapeutic diphenylcyclopropenone sensitization with weekly scalp DPC. The material sequenced was whole blood, taken in connection with sensitization to the hapten diphenylcyclopropenone (DPC). The receptor set was obtained from a man aged 18-30 years with alopecia areata. Some clones in this sample may be carry-over from other donors' samples.

This clonotype was counted a few times. Relative to the germline gene, one junction end is altered; a read error may explain this. V is TRBV20-1 and J is TRBJ2-7; 7 nucleotides agree with TRBD2. The CDR3 runs to 11 residues. Germline CDR1 reads DFQATT; CDR2 reads SNEGSKA (reference sequence). The chain's CDR3 is CSGGRDYERYF. CDR3 nucleotides: TGCAGTGGCGGCAGGGACTACGAGCGGTACTTC.

This clonotype has more than one count but fewer than ten. This sequence joins TRBV6-1 and TRBJ1-4; D is possibly TRBD1 (5 bases). Deletions cut 3 bases from V and 8 bases from J, with 16 bases between. In germline, CDR1 is MNHNS, CDR2 SASEGT. There are 15 residues in the CDR3. DNA for the CDR3: TGTGCCAGCAGTGAGCGGACCGGGGCTACGGAAAAACTGTTTTTT. Its translation is CASSERTGATEKLFF.

The V and J genes are TRBV9 and TRBJ1-2, with D unclear. The CDR3 spans 14 residues. Germline assignment: CDR1 SGDLS and CDR2 YYNGEE. The V and J ends lost 0 bases and 4 bases respectively, with 10 bases between them. CDR3 DNA: TGTGCCAGCAGCGTAGTATCAGGCGGCTATGGCTACACCTTC. Amino acids: CASSVVSGGYGYTF.

This clonotype has more than one count but fewer than ten. The chain combines TRBV21-1 with TRBJ1-4; the D call of TRBD1 is as the table states it, not checked on the DNA. TRBV21-1 is a pseudogene segment. There are 17 residues in the CDR3. CDR3 loop: CASSKARQGNDNEKLFF. The CDR3 DNA is TGTGCCAGCAGCAAAGCTAGACAGGGGAATGACAACGAAAAACTGTTTTTT.

This rearrangement joins TRBV6-2 or TRBV6-3 to TRBJ2-7; a weak D match, TRBD2 (6 bases). Germline assignment: CDR1 MNHEY and CDR2 SVGEGT. The CDR3 contains 16 residues. V dropped 6 bases and J dropped 1 base, with 19 bases sitting between them. CDR3: CASSHAGLAKSYEQYV. The DNA of the CDR3 is TGTGCCAGCAGCCACGCTGGGCTAGCGAAATCCTACGAGCAGTACGTC.

This chain uses TRBV11-3 with TRBJ2-5; D gene unclear. CDR3 length equals 12 residues. From germline, CDR1 is SGHNT and CDR2 YENEEA. V shed 5 bases and J shed 5 bases, with 9 bases lying between them. The CDR3 DNA is TGTGCCAGCAGCCCGACCCGTGAGACCCAGTACTTC. Protein product: CASSPTRETQYF.

The V call is TRBV5-6, the J call TRBJ1-2; D unresolved. The length of the CDR3 is 17 residues. Trimming removed 4 bases at V and 4 bases at J, with 23 bases between. In germline, CDR1 is SGHDT, CDR2 YYEEEE. Here the CDR3 DNA reads TGTGCCAGCAGCCAGGCCCTTAGAGGGCTCTTTGCCTATGGCTACACCTTC. Its translation is CASSQALRGLFAYGYTF.

In this sample, this clonotype turned up many times. The genes are TRBV6-2 or TRBV6-3 and TRBJ1-2; 8 nucleotides line up with TRBD1. Germline assignment: CDR1 MNHEY and CDR2 SVGEGT. The CDR3 is 12 amino acids. J lost 6 bases, V lost 7 bases, and 4 bases had no gene match. CDR3 bases: TGTGCCAGCAACCAGGGGGCTGATGGCTACACCTTC. The encoded protein is CASNQGADGYTF.

The rearrangement uses TRBV7-9 and TRBJ1-5, with TRBD1 identical over 7 bases. After removal of 5 bases from V and 3 bases from J, the junction contained 4 bases not matched to a gene. Germline CDR1 reads SEHNR; CDR2 reads FQNEAQ (reference sequence). The CDR3 covers 14 residues. The CDR3 sequence is CASSPTGHNQPQHF. CDR3 in DNA: TGTGCCAGCAGCCCGACAGGGCACAATCAGCCCCAGCATTTT.

The rearrangement links TRBV12-3 or TRBV12-4 to TRBJ2-3, with 10 positions matching TRBD2. This CDR3 is built from 15 residues. V lost 3 bases, J lost 6 bases, and 6 bases stayed unmatched. The chain's CDR3 is CASSFQRGGRDTQYF. The CDR3 DNA reads TGTGCCAGCAGTTTCCAGCGGGGGGGTAGGGATACGCAGTATTTT.

This clonotype was seen many times. This chain joins TRBV5-1 and TRBJ2-1; perhaps D is TRBD1 or TRBD2 (5 bases each). V lost 4 bases to trimming and J lost 0 bases, with 14 bases between them. This CDR3 is built from 16 residues. The germline gives CDR1 SGHRS, CDR2 YFSETQ. Here the CDR3 reads CASSTRTGGSYNEQFF. The CDR3, as DNA: TGCGCCAGCAGCACCCGGACTGGGGGCTCCTACAATGAGCAGTTCTTC.

This clonotype was counted only a few times. The rearrangement links TRBV10-3 to TRBJ1-6; D remains ambiguous. Germline V gene sequence: CDR1 ENHRY, CDR2 SYGVKD. There are 14 residues in the CDR3. The V end was cut by 6 bases, the J end by 6 bases, with 12 bases between. In DNA form, the CDR3 reads TGTGCCATCAGCCGAGTGGTCCGTAATTCACCCCTCCACTTT. It translates to CAISRVVRNSPLHF.

This clonotype was seen a handful of times. This chain joins TRBV24-1 and TRBJ1-5; D is uncertain. Germline V lookup: CDR1 KGHDR, CDR2 SFDVKD. This CDR3 has 16 amino acids. V lost 2 bases, J lost 4 bases, and 14 bases lay in between. CDR3 region: CATSDSARFGNQPQHF. DNA of the CDR3: TGTGCCACCAGTGATTCGGCCAGGTTCGGAAATCAGCCCCAGCATTTT.

The rearrangement joins TRBV4-1 to TRBJ2-6; TRBD2 matches 15 bases. V dropped 4 bases and J dropped 0; count of bases not matched to a gene: 13. Germline V gene lookup returns CDR1 MGHRA and CDR2 YSYEKL. CDR3 length: 22 amino acids. CDR3 DNA: TGCGCCAGCAGCCCCCTCGGACTAGCGGGGGGGCCAGACTACTCTGGGGCCAACGTCCTGACTTTC. Encoded protein: CASSPLGLAGGPDYSGANVLTF.

There are a few counts of this clonotype. The chain uses TRBV6-2 or TRBV6-3 and TRBJ2-7; tentatively, D is TRBD2 (5 bases). The germline V gene encodes CDR1 MNHEY and CDR2 SVGEGT. V was shortened by 6 bases and J by 0 bases, with 12 bases between the two germline ends. The CDR3 has 14 amino acids. The CDR3 DNA reads TGTGCCAGCAGCCCCGGGGATAGCTCCTACGAGCAGTACGTC. This sequence encodes CASSPGDSSYEQYV.

This clonotype was counted only a few times. The chain recombines TRBV7-2 with TRBJ2-7, with TRBD1 matching over 8 bases. Trimming took 5 bases from V and 3 from J; bases not matched to a gene: 9. Per germline, CDR1 SGHTA and CDR2 FQGNSA. This CDR3 has 15 amino acids. CDR3 amino acids: CASSPMDRESYEQYF. CDR3 coding DNA: TGTGCCAGCAGCCCCATGGACAGGGAAAGCTACGAGCAGTACTTC.

This clonotype turned up a few times. V and J are TRBV11-2 and TRBJ1-5, with D hard to call. The CDR3 extends over 15 amino acids. The germline CDR1 and CDR2 sequences are SGHAT and FQNNGV. The ends were cut back, 5 bases at V and 1 base at J, with 12 bases in the middle. CDR3 region: CASSLSGRSNQPQHF. CDR3 sequence (DNA): TGTGCCAGCAGCCTTTCCGGACGCAGCAATCAGCCCCAGCATTTT. The full variable domain, in which reference TRBV11-2 and TRBJ1-5 provide the parts outside the CDR3, is EAGVAQSPRYKIIEKRQSVAFWCNPISGHATLYWYQQILGQGPKLLIQFQNNGVVDDSQLPKDRFSAERLKGVDSTLKIQPAKLEDSAVYLCASSLSGRSNQPQHFGDGTRLSIL.

V gene TRBV14 combines with J gene TRBJ2-3; D gene uncertain. The CDR3 totals 16 residues. The V end was cut by 5 bases, the J end by 0 bases, with 15 bases between. Germline loops: CDR1 SGHDN, CDR2 FVKESK. The CDR3 loop is CASSKFRITSTDTQYF. As DNA, the CDR3 is TGTGCCAGCAGCAAATTTAGGATAACTAGCACAGATACGCAGTATTTT. Full variable domain (missing parts from reference TRBV14 and TRBJ2-3): EAGVTQFPSHSVIEKGQTVTLRCDPISGHDNLYWYRRVMGKEIKFLLHFVKESKQDESGMPNNRFLAERTGGTYSTLKVQPAELEDSGVYFCASSKFRITSTDTQYFGPGTRLTVL.

This clonotype was found many times. The chain joins TRBV7-2 to TRBJ1-2, with D possibly TRBD1 on 5 matching bases. The CDR3 is 12 residues long. Trimming removed 8 bases from V and 4 bases from J, with 11 bases in between. Germline V gene sequence: CDR1 SGHTA, CDR2 FQGNSA. CDR3: CASDSSPYGYTF. Here the CDR3 DNA reads TGTGCCAGCGACAGTTCACCCTATGGCTACACCTTC.

There are a few counts of this clonotype. The chain couples TRBV27 to TRBJ2-5; 7 bases line up with TRBD2. After removal of 5 bases from V and 2 bases from J, the junction contained 5 bases not matched to a gene. The V gene's germline CDR1 is MNHEY and CDR2 SMNVEV (reference sequence). The CDR3 is 14 residues long. CDR3 bases: TGTGCCAGCAGTCCGGCCGGGAGGCAAGAGACCCAGTACTTC. This encodes CASSPAGRQETQYF.

The chain has TRBV2 and TRBJ2-1; TRBD1 matches 7 bases. This CDR3 spans 15 amino acids. V lost 4 bases and J lost 1; bases outside the gene matches: 4. Per germline, CDR1 SNHLY and CDR2 FYNNEI. This CDR3 is CASSGGQLSYNEQFF. Written as DNA, the CDR3 is TGTGCCAGCAGTGGGGGACAGTTATCCTACAATGAGCAGTTCTTC. The whole variable domain, remainder taken from reference TRBV2 and TRBJ2-1, is EPEVTQTPSHQVTQMGQEVILRCVPISNHLYFYWYRQILGQKVEFLVSFYNNEISEKSEIFDDQFSVERPDGSNFTLKIRSTKLEDSAMYFCASSGGQLSYNEQFFGPGTRLTVL.

This clonotype was counted only a few times. The chain links TRBV29-1 to TRBJ1-2; D gene ambiguous. The CDR3 has 13 amino acids. V lost 3 bases and J lost 2, with 10 bases in between. The germline CDR1 and CDR2 sequences are SQVTM and ANQGSEA. CDR3 in DNA: TGCAGCGTTGAGGACGGGGTCAACTATGGCTACACCTTC. As protein: CSVEDGVNYGYTF.